The subject of this entry is one T cell receptor (beta chain). Enrollment shut out patients with autoimmune disease history or systemic immunosuppression. These data originate in a study of OX40 agonist ivuxolimab in advanced cancers. Study at large: Patients were treated with ivuxolimab, an agonistic anti-OX40 (CD134) antibody. Enrolled patients in dose escalation had cancers that were hepatocellular carcinoma, melanoma, renal cell or head and neck cancer.

The repertoire was sequenced with immunoSEQ multiplex PCR; TCRdb's copy has only in-frame clones and lacks some. The repertoire holds more than 20,000 clones, with approximately 90% as singletons. The source is an adult with an advanced solid tumor such as melanoma, head and neck, liver or kidney cancer. The sequenced sample was CD4+ or CD8+ T cells sorted from blood, obtained in a trial of the OX40 agonist ivuxolimab.

The CDR3 is CASSFRGQVRNEQFF. CDR3 bases: TGCGCCAGCAGCTTTCGTGGGCAAGTACGGAATGAGCAGTTCTTC. The rearrangement joins TRBV5-1 to TRBJ2-1; D is unclear. V was clipped by 2 bases and J by 7 bases, with 16 bases between them. CDR1 and CDR2 from the germline V gene are SGHRS and YFSETQ. The CDR3 has 15 amino acids.